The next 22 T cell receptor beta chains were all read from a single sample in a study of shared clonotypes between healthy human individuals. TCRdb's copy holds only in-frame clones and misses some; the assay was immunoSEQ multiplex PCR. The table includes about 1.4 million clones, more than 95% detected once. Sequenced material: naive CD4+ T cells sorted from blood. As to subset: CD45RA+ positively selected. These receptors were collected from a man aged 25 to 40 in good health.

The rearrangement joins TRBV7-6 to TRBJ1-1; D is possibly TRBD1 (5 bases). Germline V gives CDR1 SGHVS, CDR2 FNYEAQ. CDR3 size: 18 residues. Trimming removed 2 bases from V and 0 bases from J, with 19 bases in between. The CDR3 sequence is CASSLNSPGASMNTEAFF. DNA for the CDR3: TGTGCCAGCAGCTTAAATTCTCCTGGGGCCTCCATGAACACTGAAGCTTTCTTT.

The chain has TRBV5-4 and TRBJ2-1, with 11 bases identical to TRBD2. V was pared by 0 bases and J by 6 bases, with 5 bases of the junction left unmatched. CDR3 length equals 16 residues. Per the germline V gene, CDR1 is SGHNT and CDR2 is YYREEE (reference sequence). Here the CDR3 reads CASSLGGLAEGNEQFF. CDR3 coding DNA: TGTGCCAGCAGCTTGGGGGGACTAGCGGAGGGCAATGAGCAGTTCTTC. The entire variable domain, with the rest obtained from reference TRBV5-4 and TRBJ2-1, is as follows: ETGVTQSPTHLIKTRGQQVTLRCSSQSGHNTVSWYQQALGQGPQFIFQYYREEENGRGNFPPRFSGLQFPNYSSELNVNALELDDSALYLCASSLGGLAEGNEQFFGPGTRLTVL.

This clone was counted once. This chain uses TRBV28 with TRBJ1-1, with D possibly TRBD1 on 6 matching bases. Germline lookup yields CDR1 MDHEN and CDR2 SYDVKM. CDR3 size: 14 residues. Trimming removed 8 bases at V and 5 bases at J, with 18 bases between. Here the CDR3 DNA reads TGTGCCAGCGGTTGGGCAGGGGAGGAAACTGAAGCTTTCTTT. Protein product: CASGWAGEETEAFF.

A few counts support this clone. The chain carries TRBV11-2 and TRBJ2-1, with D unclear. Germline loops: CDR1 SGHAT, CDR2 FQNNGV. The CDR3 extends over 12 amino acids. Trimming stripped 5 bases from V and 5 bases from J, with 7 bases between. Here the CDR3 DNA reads TGTGCCAGCAGCCTTCTCCACAATGAGCAGTTCTTC. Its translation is CASSLLHNEQFF.

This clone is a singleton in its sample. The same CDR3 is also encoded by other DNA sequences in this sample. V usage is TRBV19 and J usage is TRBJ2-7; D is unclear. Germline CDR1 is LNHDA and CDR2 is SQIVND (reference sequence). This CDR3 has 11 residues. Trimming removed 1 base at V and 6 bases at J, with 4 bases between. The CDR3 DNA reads TGTGCCAGTAGTATAGGGGTCGAGCAGTACTTC. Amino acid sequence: CASSIGVEQYF.

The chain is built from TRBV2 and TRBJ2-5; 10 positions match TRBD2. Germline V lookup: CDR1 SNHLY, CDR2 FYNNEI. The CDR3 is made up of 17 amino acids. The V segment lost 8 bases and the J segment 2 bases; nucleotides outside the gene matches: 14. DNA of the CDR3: TGTGCCAGCGCCTTCCTCCCTAGCGGGAGTGAGCAAGAGACCCAGTACTTC. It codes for CASAFLPSGSEQETQYF.

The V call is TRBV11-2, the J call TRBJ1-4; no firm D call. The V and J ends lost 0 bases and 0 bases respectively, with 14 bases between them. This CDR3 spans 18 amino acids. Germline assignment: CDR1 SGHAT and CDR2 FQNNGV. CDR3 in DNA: TGTGCCAGCAGCTTAGATCGGTTTGCGGCAGCAACTAATGAAAAACTGTTTTTT. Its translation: CASSLDRFAAATNEKLFF. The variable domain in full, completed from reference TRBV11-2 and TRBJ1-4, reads EAGVAQSPRYKIIEKRQSVAFWCNPISGHATLYWYQQILGQGPKLLIQFQNNGVVDDSQLPKDRFSAERLKGVDSTLKIQPAKLEDSAVYLCASSLDRFAAATNEKLFFGSGTQLSVL.

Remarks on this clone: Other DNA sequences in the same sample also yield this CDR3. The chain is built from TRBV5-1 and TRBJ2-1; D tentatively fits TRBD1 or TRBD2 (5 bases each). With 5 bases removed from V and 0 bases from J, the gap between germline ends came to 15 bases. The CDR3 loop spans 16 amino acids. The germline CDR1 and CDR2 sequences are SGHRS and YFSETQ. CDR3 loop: CASRPGTGSSYNEQFF. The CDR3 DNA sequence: TGCGCCAGCAGACCCGGGACGGGGAGCTCCTACAATGAGCAGTTCTTC.

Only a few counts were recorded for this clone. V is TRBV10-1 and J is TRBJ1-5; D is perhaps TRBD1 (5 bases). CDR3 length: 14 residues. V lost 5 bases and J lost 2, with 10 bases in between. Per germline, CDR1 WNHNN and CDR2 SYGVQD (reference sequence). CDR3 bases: TGCGCCAGCAGTCGCAGAGGGGGCAATCAGCCCCAGCATTTT. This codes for CASSRRGGNQPQHF.

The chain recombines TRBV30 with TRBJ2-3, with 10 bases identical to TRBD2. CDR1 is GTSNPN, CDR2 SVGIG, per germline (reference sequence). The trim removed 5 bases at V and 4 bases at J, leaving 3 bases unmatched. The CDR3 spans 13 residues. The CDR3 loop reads CAWGTSAADTQYF. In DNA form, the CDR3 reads TGTGCCTGGGGGACTAGCGCGGCAGATACGCAGTATTTT.

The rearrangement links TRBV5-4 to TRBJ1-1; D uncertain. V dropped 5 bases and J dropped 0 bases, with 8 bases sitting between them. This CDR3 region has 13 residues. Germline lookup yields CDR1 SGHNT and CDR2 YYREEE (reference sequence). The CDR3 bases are TGTGCCAGCAGTCCGGGCCTGAACACTGAAGCTTTCTTT. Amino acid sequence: CASSPGLNTEAFF.

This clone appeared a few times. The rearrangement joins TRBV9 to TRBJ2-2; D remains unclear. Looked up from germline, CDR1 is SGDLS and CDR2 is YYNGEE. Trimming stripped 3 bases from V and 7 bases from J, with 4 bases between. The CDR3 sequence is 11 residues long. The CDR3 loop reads CASSGGGELFF. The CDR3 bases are TGTGCCAGCAGCGGGGGCGGGGAGCTGTTTTTT.

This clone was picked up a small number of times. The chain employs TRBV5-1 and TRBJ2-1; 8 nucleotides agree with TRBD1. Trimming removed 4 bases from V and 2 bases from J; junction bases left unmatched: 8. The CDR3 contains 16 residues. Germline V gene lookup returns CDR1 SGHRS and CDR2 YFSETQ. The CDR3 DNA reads TGCGCCAGCAGCCCGGGGACAGGAGGGCCCTACAATGAGCAGTTCTTC. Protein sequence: CASSPGTGGPYNEQFF. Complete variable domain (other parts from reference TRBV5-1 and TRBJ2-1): KAGVTQTPRYLIKTRGQQVTLSCSPISGHRSVSWYQQTPGQGLQFLFEYFSETQRNKGNFPGRFSGRQFSNSRSEMNVSTLELGDSALYLCASSPGTGGPYNEQFFGPGTRLTVL.

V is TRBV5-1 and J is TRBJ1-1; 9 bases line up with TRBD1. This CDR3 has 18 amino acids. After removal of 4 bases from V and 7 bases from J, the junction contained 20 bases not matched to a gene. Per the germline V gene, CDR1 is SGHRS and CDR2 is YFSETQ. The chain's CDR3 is CASSPGQGWPPLLREAFF. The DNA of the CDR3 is TGCGCCAGCAGCCCGGGACAGGGTTGGCCCCCTCTCCTACGTGAAGCTTTCTTT.

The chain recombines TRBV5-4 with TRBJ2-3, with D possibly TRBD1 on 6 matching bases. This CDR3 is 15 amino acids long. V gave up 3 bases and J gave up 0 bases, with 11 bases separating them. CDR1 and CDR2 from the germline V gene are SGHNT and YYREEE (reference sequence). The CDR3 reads CASSSTGYSTDTQYF. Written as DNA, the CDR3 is TGTGCCAGCAGCTCGACAGGTTATAGCACAGATACGCAGTATTTT.

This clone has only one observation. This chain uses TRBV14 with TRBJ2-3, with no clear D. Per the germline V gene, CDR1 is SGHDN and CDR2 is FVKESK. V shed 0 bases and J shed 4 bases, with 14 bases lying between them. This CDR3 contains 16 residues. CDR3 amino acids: CASSQDRQLSPDTQYF. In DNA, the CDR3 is TGTGCCAGCAGCCAAGATAGGCAGCTGAGCCCAGATACGCAGTATTTT.

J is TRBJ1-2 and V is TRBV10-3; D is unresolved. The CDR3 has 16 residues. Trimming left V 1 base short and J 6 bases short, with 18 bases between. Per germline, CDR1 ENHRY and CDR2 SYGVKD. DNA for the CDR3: TGTGCCATCAGTGAGTGGAAGCATACCCGTGAGGATGGCTACACCTTC. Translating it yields CAISEWKHTREDGYTF.

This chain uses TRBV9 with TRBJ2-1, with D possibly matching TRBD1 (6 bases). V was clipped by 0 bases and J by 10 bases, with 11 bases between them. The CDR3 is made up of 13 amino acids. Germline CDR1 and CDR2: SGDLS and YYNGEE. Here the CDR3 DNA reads TGTGCCAGCAGCGTAGGCCCCACAGGGGAGCAGTTCTTC. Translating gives CASSVGPTGEQFF.

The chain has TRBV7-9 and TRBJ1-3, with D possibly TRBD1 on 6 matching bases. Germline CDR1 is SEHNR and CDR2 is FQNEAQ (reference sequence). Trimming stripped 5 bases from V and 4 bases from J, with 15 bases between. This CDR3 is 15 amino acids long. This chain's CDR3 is CASSRLGGKGNTIYF. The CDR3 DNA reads TGTGCCAGCAGCCGGCTAGGGGGGAAGGGAAACACCATATATTTT. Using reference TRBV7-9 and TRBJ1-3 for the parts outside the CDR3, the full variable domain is DTGVSQNPRHKITKRGQNVTFRCDPISEHNRLYWYRQTLGQGPEFLTYFQNEAQLEKSRLLSDRFSAERPKGSFSTLEIQRTEQGDSAMYLCASSRLGGKGNTIYFGEGSWLTVV.

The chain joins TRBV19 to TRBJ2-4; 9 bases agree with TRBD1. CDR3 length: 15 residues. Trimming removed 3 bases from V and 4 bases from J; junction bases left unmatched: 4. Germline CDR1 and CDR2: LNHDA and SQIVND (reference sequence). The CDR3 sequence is CASSIRTGAKNIQYF. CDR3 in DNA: TGTGCCAGTAGTATCCGGACAGGGGCGAAAAACATTCAGTACTTC.

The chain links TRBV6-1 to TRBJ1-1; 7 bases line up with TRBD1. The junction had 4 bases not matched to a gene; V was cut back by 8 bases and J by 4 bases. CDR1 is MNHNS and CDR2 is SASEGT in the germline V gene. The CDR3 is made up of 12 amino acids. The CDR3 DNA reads TGTGCCAGCGCCGGGACAGTCACTGAAGCTTTCTTT. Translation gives CASAGTVTEAFF.

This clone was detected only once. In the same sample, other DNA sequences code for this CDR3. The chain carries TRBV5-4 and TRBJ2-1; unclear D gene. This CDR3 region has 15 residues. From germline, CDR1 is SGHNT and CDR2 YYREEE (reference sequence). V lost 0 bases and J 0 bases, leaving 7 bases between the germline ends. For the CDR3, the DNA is TGTGCCAGCAGCTTGGTGGGAAGCTCCTACAATGAGCAGTTCTTC. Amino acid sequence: CASSLVGSSYNEQFF.